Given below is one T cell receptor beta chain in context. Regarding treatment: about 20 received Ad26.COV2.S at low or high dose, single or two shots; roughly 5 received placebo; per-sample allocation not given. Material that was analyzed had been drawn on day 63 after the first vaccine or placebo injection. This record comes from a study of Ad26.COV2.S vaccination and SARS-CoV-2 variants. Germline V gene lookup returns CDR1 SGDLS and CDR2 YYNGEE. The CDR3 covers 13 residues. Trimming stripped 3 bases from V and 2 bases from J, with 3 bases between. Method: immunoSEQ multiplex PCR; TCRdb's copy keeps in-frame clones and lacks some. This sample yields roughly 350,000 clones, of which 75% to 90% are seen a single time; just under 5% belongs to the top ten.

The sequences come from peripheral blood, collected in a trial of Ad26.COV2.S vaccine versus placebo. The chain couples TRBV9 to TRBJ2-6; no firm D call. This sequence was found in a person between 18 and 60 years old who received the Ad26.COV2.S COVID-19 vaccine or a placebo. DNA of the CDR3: TGTGCCAGCAGCGCTCCTGGGGCCAACGTCCTGACTTTC. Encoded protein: CASSAPGANVLTF. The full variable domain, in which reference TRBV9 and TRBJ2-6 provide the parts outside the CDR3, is DSGVTQTPKHLITATGQRVTLRCSPRSGDLSVYWYQQSLDQGLQFLIQYYNGEERAKGNILERFSAQQFPDLHSELNLSSLELGDSALYFCASSAPGANVLTFGAGSRLTVL.